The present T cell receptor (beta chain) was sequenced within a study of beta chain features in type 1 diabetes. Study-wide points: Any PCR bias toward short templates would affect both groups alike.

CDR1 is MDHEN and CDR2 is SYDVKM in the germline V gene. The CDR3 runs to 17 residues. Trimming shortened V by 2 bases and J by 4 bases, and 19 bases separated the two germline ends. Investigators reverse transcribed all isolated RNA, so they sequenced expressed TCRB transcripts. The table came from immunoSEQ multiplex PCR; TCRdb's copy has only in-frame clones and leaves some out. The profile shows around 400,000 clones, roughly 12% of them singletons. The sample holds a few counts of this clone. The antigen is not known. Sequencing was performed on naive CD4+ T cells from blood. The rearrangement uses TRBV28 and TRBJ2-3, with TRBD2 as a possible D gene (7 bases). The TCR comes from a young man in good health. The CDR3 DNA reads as TGTGCCAGCAGTTTACCCCGAAGGGGGGAGGGCGCAGATACGCAGTATTTT. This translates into CASSLPRRGEGADTQYF.